This T cell receptor beta chain is drawn from a study of T cell responses to AZD1222 COVID-19 vaccine. Overall study context: Second doses at about 4 or about 12 weeks were pooled. Study conclusions and caveats: Receipt of two AZD1222 doses was followed by a rise in Spike-specific TCR breadth and depth. Repertoires in all cases were sampled only once the peak T cell response had passed. Mapped onto spike, vaccine-associated CD4 TCRs spanned it and were dominant at 160-218 and 743-854.

A remark on this clone: Antigen unknown.

The germline V and J ends were trimmed by 8 bases and 5 bases, with 18 bases remaining between them. CDR1 is SNHLY, CDR2 FYNNEI, per germline. CDR3 length: 15 residues. The data were produced by immunoSEQ multiplex PCR, yet TCRdb's version contains in-frame clones alone and is incomplete. The data contain 100,000 to 130,000 clones, 75% to 90% of them singletons. The chain carries TRBV2 and TRBJ1-4; no firm D call. The sequence derives from an adult in good health. This sample comprised peripheral blood, obtained on day 0 of AZD1222 vaccination. CDR3: CASAARGLHNEKLFF. CDR3 nucleotides: TGTGCCAGCGCAGCCCGGGGTCTCCACAATGAAAAACTGTTTTTT.